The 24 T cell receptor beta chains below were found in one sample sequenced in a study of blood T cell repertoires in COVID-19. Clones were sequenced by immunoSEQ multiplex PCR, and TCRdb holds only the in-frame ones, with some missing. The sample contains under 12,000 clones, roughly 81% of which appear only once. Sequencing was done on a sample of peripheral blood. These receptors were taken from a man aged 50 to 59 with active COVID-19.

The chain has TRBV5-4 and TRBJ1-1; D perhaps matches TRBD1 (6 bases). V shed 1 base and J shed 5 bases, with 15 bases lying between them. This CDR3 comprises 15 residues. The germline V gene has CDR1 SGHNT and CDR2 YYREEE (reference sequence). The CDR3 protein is CASSLSRGGGTEAFF. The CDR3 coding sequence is TGTGCCAGCAGCTTGTCTCGGGGGGGCGGTACTGAAGCTTTCTTT.

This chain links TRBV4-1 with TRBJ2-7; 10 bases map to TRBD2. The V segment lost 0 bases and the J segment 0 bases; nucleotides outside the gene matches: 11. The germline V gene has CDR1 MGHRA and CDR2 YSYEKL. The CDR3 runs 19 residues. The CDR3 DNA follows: TGCGCCAGCAGCCAAGATTGGGGGGCTAGCGGGAGAACCTCCTACGAGCAGTACTTC. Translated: CASSQDWGASGRTSYEQYF.

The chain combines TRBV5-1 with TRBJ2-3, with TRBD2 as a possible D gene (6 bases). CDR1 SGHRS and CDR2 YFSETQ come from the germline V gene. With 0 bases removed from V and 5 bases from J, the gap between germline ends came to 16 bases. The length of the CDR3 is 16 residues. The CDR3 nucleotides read TGCGCCAGCAGCTTGGCCGGGACTGCCGTGGAAGATACGCAGTATTTT. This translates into CASSLAGTAVEDTQYF.

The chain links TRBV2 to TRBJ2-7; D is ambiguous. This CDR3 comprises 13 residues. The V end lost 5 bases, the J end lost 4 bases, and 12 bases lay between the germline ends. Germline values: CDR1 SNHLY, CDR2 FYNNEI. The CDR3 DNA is TGTGCCAGCAGTCACTCGGAGTCATACGAGCAGTACTTC. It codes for CASSHSESYEQYF.

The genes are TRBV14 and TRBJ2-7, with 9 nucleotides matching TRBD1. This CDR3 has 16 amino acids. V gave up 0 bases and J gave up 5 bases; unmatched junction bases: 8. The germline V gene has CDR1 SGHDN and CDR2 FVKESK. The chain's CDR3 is CASSQEPGQGAHEQYF. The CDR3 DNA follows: TGTGCCAGCAGCCAAGAACCGGGACAGGGAGCCCACGAGCAGTACTTC.

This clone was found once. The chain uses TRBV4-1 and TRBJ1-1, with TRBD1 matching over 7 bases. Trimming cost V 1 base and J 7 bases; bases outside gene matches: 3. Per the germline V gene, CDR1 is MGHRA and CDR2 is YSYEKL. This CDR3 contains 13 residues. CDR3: CASSQAGGFEAFF. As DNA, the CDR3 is TGCGCCAGCAGCCAAGCAGGGGGGTTTGAAGCTTTCTTT.

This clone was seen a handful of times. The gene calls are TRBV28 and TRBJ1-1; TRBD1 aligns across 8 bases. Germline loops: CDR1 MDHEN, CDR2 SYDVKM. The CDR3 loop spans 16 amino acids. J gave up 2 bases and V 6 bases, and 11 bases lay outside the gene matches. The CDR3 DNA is TGTGCCAGCAGGGAGGTAAGCGACAGGGGAAACACTGAAGCTTTCTTT. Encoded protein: CASREVSDRGNTEAFF.

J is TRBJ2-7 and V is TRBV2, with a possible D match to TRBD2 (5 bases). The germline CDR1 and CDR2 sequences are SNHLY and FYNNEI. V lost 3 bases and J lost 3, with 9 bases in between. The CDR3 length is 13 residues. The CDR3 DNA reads TGTGCCAGCAGTGACTCGGGGATCTACGAGCAGTACTTC. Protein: CASSDSGIYEQYF. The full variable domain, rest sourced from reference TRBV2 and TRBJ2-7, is EPEVTQTPSHQVTQMGQEVILRCVPISNHLYFYWYRQILGQKVEFLVSFYNNEISEKSEIFDDQFSVERPDGSNFTLKIRSTKLEDSAMYFCASSDSGIYEQYFGPGTRLTVT.

CDR3 nucleotide sequence: TGTGCCAGCAGCGTAGGAGACAGCGCCTACGAGCAGTACTTC. Translation gives CASSVGDSAYEQYF. This rearrangement joins TRBV9 to TRBJ2-7; a weak D match, TRBD1 (5 bases). The CDR3 loop spans 14 amino acids. V lost 0 bases to trimming and J lost 2 bases, with 9 bases between them. CDR1 and CDR2 (germline): SGDLS, YYNGEE.

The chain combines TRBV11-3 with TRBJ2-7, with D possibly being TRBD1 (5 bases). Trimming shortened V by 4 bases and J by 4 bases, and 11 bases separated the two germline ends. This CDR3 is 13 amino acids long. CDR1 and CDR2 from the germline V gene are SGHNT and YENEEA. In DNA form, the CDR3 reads TGTGCCAGCAGCTCAAATGCAGGGTACGAGCAGTACTTC. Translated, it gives CASSSNAGYEQYF.

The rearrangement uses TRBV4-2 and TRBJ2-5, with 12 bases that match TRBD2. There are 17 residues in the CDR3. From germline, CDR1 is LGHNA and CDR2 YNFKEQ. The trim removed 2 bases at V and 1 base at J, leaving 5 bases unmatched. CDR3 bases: TGTGCCAGCAGCCAAATTTCTAGCGGGAGGGCCCAAGAGACCCAGTACTTC. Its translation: CASSQISSGRAQETQYF.

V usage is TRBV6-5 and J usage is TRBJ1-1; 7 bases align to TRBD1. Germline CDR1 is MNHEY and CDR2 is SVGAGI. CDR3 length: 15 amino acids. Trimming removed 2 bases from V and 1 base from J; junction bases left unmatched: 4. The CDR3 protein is CASSYDRVGNTEAFF. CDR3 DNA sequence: TGTGCCAGCAGTTACGACAGGGTAGGGAACACTGAAGCTTTCTTT.

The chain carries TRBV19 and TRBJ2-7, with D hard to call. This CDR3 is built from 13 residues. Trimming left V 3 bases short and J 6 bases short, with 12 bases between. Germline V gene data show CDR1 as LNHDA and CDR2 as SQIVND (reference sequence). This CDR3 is CASSIRSGSEQYF. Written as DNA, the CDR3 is TGTGCCAGTAGTATCAGGTCCGGCAGCGAGCAGTACTTC.

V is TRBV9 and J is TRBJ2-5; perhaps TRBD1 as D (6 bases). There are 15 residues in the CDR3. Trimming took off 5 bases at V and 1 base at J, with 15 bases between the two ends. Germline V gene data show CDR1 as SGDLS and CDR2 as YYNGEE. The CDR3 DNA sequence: TGTGCCAGCAGTCCGCTCTCAGGGGTCCAAGAGACCCAGTACTTC. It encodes CASSPLSGVQETQYF.

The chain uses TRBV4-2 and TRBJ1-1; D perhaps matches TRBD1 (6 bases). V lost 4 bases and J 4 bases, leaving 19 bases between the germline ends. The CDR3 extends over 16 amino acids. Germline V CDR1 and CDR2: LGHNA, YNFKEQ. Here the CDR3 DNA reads TGTGCCAGCAGCCCAACAGGGATGCACCTACCCACTGAAGCTTTCTTT. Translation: CASSPTGMHLPTEAFF.

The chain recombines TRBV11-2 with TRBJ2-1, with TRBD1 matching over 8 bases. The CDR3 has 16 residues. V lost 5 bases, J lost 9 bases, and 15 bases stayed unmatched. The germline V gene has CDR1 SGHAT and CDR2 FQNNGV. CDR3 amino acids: CASSPQRTGTRSEQFF. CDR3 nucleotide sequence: TGTGCCAGCAGCCCTCAACGGACAGGGACTCGTAGTGAGCAGTTCTTC.

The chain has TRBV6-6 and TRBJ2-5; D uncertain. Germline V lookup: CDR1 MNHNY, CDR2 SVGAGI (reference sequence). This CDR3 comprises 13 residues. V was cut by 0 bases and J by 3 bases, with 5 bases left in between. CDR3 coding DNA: TGTGCCAGCAGTTACTCACAGAAAGAGACCCAGTACTTC. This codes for CASSYSQKETQYF.

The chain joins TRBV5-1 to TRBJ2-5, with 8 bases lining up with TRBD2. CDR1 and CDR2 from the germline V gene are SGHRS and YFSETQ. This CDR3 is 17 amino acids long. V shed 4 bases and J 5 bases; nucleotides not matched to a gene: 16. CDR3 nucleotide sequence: TGCGCCAGCAGCCAGGGGCGAGGAGCGGGAGAGGGGGAGACCCAGTACTTC. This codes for CASSQGRGAGEGETQYF.

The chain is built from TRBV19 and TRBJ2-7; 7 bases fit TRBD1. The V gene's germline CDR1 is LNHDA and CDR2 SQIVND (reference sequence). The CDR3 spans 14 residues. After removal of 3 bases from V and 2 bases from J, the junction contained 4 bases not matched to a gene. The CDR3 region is CASSMGDSPYEQYF. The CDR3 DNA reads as TGTGCCAGTAGTATGGGGGACAGTCCCTACGAGCAGTACTTC.

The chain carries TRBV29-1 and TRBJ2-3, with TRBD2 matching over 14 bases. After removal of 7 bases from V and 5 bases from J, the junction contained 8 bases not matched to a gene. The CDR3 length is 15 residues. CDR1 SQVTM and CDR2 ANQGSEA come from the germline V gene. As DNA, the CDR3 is TGCAGCGCCACGGGACTAGCGGGAGTGAAAGATACGCAGTATTTT. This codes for CSATGLAGVKDTQYF.

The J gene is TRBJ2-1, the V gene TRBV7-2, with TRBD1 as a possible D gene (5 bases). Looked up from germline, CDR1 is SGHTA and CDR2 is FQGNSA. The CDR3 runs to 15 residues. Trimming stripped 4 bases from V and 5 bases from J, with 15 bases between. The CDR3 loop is CASSSEWGLNNEQFF. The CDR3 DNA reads TGTGCCAGCAGCTCAGAGTGGGGCCTTAACAATGAGCAGTTCTTC. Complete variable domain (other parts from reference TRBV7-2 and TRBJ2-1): GAGVSQSPSNKVTEKGKDVELRCDPISGHTALYWYRQSLGQGLEFLIYFQGNSAPDKSGLPSDRFSAERTGGSVSTLTIQRTQQEDSAVYLCASSSEWGLNNEQFFGPGTRLTVL.

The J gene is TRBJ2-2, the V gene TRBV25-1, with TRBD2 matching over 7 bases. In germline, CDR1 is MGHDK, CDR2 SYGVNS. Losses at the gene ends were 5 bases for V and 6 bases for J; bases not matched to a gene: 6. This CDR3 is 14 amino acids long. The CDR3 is CASSLGGVAGELFF. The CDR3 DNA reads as TGTGCCAGCAGTTTGGGGGGGGTGGCCGGGGAGCTGTTTTTT.

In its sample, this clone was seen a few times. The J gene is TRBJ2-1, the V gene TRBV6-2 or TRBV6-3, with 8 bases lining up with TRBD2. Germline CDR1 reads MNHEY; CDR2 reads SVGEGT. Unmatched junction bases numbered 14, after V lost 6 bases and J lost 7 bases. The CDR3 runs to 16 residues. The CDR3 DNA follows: TGTGCCAGCAGCTCCCTAATGGGACTAGTTTCGAATGAGCAGTTCTTC. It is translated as CASSSLMGLVSNEQFF.

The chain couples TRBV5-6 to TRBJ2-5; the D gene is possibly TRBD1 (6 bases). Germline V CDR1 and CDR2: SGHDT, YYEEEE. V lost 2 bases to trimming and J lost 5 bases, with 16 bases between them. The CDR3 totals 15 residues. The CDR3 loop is CASSFQTGPRETQYF. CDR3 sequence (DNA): TGTGCCAGCAGCTTTCAAACAGGGCCGAGGGAGACCCAGTACTTC.